The entry below describes one T cell receptor beta chain. V lost 5 bases and J lost 0; bases outside the gene matches: 1. Germline lookup yields CDR1 SGDLS and CDR2 YYNGEE. The CDR3 totals 14 residues. This entry comes from a study of technical replicates of blood from a few donors. The table came from immunoSEQ multiplex PCR; TCRdb's copy has only in-frame clones and leaves some out. The sample has tens of thousands of clones; approximately 86% are singletons. The receptor was derived from a human donor in good health. Some clones in this sample may be carry-over from other donors' samples. The chain couples TRBV9 to TRBJ2-3, with TRBD2 identical over 9 bases. The sequenced sample consisted of PBMCs. CDR3 loop: CASRSGGSTDTQYF. The CDR3 coding sequence is TGTGCCAGCAGAAGCGGGGGGAGCACAGATACGCAGTATTTT.